This TCR beta chain originates from a study of identical twins. Study-wide points: Excess sharing by twins proved weaker in beta out-of-frame sequences.

Many counts were recorded for this clonotype. Its antigen is unknown. V was trimmed by 6 bases and J by 9 bases, leaving 12 bases between them. This CDR3 is 12 amino acids long. Germline V gives CDR1 MNHEY, CDR2 SVGEGT. Template switching, a step in the protocol, added a universal primer site, and cDNA carried unique molecular identifiers. MiXCR, applied by TCRdb to the 5' RACE reads, yields one record per CDR3 protein. The sample contains around 480,000 distinct CDR3 sequences, approximately 14% of which appear only once. These data were also reused for a study on yellow fever vaccine responses in identical twins.

The receptor's source is a woman aged 18 to 35 in good health. The chain joins TRBV6-2 or TRBV6-3 to TRBJ2-1, with D unclear. The sequencing sample was made of CD4+ T cells sorted from blood. The CDR3 sequence: CASRTQLAEQFF. As DNA, the CDR3 is TGTGCCAGCAGGACTCAGCTTGCTGAGCAGTTCTTC.